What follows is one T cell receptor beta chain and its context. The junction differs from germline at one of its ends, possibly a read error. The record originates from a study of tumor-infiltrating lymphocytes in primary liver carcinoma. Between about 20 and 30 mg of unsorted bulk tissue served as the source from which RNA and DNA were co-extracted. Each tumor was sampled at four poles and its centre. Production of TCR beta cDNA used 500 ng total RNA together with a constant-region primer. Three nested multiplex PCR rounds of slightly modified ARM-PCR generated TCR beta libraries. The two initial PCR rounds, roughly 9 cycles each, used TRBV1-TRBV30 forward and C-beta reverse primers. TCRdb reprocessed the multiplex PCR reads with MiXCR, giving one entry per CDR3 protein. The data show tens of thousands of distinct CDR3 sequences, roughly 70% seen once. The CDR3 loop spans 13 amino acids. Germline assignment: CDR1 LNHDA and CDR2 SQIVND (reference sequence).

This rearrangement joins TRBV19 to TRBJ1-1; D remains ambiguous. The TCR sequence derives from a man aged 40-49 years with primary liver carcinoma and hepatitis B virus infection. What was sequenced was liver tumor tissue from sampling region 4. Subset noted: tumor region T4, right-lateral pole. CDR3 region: CASQEAALNEALF. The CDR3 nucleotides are TGTGCCAGTCAGGAGGCCGCTTTGAATGAAGCTTTATTT.